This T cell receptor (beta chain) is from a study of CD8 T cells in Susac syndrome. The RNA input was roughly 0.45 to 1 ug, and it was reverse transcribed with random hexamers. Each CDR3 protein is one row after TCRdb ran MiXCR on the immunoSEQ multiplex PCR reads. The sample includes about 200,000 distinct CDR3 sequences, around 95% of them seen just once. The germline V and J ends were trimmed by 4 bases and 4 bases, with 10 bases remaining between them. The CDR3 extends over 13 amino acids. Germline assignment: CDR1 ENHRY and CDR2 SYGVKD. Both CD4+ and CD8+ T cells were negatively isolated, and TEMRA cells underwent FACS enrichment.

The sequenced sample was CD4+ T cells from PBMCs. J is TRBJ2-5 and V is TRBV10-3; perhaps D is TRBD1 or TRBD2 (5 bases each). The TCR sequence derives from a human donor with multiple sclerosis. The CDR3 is CAISGGDGETQYF. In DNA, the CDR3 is TGTGCCATCAGTGGAGGGGACGGAGAGACCCAGTACTTC.